Below, one T cell receptor beta chain is given with its context. The table lists this clone with a few counts. This clone's antigen is unknown. No much larger clonotype is one base removed from it; base qualities were not supplied. This specimen's treatment or condition label, per the study, means: about 20 received Ad26.COV2.S at low or high dose, single or two shots; several received placebo; per-sample allocation not given. Repertoires of vaccine and placebo recipients were sequenced from samples taken on day 63 after the first injection. Cohort 1b enrolled 25 or so adults aged 18-55 years at a single site in Boston, USA, between 29 July and 7 August 2020. Ad26.COV2.S was a replication-incompetent adenovirus type 26 vector that expressed a prefusion-stabilized SARS-CoV-2 spike protein derived from the original Wuhan strain. The data originate from a study of Ad26.COV2.S vaccination and SARS-CoV-2 variants (dated by TCRdb to about 2021). About the study as a whole: Vaccine-arm donors were drawn from COV1001, a multicentre, randomized, double-blind, placebo-controlled phase I-IIa trial of Ad26.COV2.S in healthy adults. Ad26.COV2.S was given intramuscularly at 5x10^10 or 1x10^11 viral particles, as a single shot or as two shots 56 days apart. Sequencing of the TCRbeta repertoire served to evaluate the specificity and breadth of SARS-CoV-2-reactive T cell receptors following Ad26.COV2.S vaccination. A total of 32 samples were included in the TCR-sequenced set, comprising some 20 Ad26.COV2.S vaccine recipients, 5 placebo recipients and 8 SARS-CoV-2 convalescent individuals. Participants in the trial were split at random into five groups of five each, receiving low-dose or high-dose Ad26.COV2.S once or twice, or else placebo on both occasions. Blinding of investigators to trial group allocation was maintained during experiments and outcome assessment. Beyond this particular receptor, the publication reports: After vaccination, spike-specific CD8+ and CD4+ T cell responses were reported to show substantial breadth. The study was not powered to compare responses between vaccine doses or regimens. The authors noted that total T cell responses may have been underestimated by the TCR breadth and depth analyses. Compared with placebo recipients, Ad26.COV2.S recipients showed higher spike-specific TCR breadth (P = 0.0014). Comparable non-spike TCR breadth was observed between vaccine and placebo recipients, consistent with only spike being contained in the vaccine.

The immunoSEQ Assay was the method used to sequence TCRbeta CDR3 regions. After extraction, genomic DNA underwent amplification by bias-controlled multiplex PCR, followed by high-throughput sequencing. The paper's data handling went like this. To quantify the absolute abundance of every unique TCRbeta CDR3 region, sequences were collapsed and filtered. T cell fraction was estimated by normalization of TCRbeta template counts to usable DNA, with usable DNA being measured through amplification of reference genes present in all nucleated cells. Repertoire TCRs were annotated as SARS-CoV-2-specific when V gene, CDR3 amino acid sequence and J gene were exactly matched to a known reactive TCR set. MIRA supplied the reference SARS-CoV-2 TCR set, which was filtered for enrichment in COVID-19-positive ImmuneCODE repertoires so that public or cross-reactive TCRs were removed. Drawing on the MIRA antigens, annotated TCRs were analysed further at the level of specific ORF or position within ORF. Breadth was defined as annotated unique rearrangements over total unique productive rearrangements; depth was the summed frequency of those rearrangements. Group comparisons of TCR breadth used two-sided Wilcoxon rank-sum tests. Sourced from immuneACCESS, this table was stored by TCRdb with only in-frame sequences that have V and J called. A share of the clones is absent; for the studies checked, an unresolved V gene accounts for under half, and the remainder has no known explanation. The DNA gave D and trimming, while V, J and clone size come from that table. This sample lists more than 300,000 clones; just over 85% were detected once. The top ten hold more than 1.5% of the sample.

The receptor was derived from a person aged 18-65 years who received the Ad26.COV2.S COVID-19 vaccine or a placebo. This specimen was peripheral blood, taken in a trial of Ad26.COV2.S vaccine versus placebo.

The CDR3 region has the sequence CASSQDGGGDGYTF. The nucleotide sequence is TGCGCCAGCAGCCAAGATGGCGGGGGAGATGGCTACACCTTC. The rearranged chain carries TRBV4-3 and TRBJ1-2; matching of 5 bases hints at TRBD1 as the D gene. The CDR3 numbers 14 residues from cysteine through phenylalanine. Only the CDR3 DNA is retained, 42 bases long and in frame from the first base. CDR1 LGHNA and CDR2 YSLEER are derived from the germline V gene. V loses 0 bases of germline sequence and J loses 6 bases, and the interval between the two ends is 11 bases.